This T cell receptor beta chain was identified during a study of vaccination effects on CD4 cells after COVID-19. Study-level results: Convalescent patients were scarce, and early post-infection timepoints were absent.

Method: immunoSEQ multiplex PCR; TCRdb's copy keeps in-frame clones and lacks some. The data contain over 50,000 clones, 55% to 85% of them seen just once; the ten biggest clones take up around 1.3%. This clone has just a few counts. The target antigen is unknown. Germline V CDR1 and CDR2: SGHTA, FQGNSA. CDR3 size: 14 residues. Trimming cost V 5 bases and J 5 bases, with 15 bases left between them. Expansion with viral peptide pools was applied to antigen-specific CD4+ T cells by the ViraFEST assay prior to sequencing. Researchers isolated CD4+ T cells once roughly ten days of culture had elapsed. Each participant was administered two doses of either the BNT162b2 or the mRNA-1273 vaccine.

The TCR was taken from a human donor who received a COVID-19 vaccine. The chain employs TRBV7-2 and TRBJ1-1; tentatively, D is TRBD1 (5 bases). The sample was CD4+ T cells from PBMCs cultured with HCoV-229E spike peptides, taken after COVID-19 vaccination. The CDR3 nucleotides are TGTGCCAGCAGCCCGGGACGAACGGGGACTGAAGCTTTCTTT. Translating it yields CASSPGRTGTEAFF.